The T cell receptor (beta chain) described here comes from a study of molecular identifiers for immune sequencing clone quantification. Looked up from germline, CDR1 is LGHNA and CDR2 is YNFKEQ. The junction had 6 bases not matched to a gene; V was cut back by 1 base and J by 2 bases. The CDR3 extends over 16 amino acids. From the PCR reads, TCRdb called clonotypes with MiXCR, one entry per CDR3 protein. This repertoire shows under 800,000 distinct CDR3 sequences, 25% found once; its top ten account for 0.6% to 0.9%. Naive CD8 libraries used about 19,000 to 1,000,000 sorted cells and 10%, 30% or 50% RNA.

Sequencing input: naive CD8+ T cells from blood, with Jurkat cell RNA spiked in. Subset reported: FACS-sorted CD8+CD4-CCR7+CD45RA+ naive T cells. The chain joins TRBV4-2 to TRBJ2-7, with 9 bases matching TRBD2. The receptor was derived from a human donor in good health. Some libraries in this study had Jurkat cell RNA spiked in. CDR3 sequence reads: CASSQATSGSTYEQYF. Written as DNA, the CDR3 is TGTGCCAGCAGCCAAGCGACTAGCGGAAGCACCTACGAGCAGTACTTC.